A single sample is the source of the 27 T cell receptor beta chains below, sequenced in a study of cytomegalovirus exposure and HLA in healthy donors. Repertoires were generated with immunoSEQ multiplex PCR, while TCRdb's copy carries only in-frame clones and drops some. The sample lists around 400,000 clones; about nine tenths were seen once. Sequencing input: PBMCs. Every receptor here comes from a woman aged 18-29 years in good health and CMV-seronegative.

The V and J genes are TRBV29-1 and TRBJ1-5; 9 positions match TRBD1. There are 13 residues in the CDR3. J gave up 9 bases and V 5 bases, and 8 bases lay outside the gene matches. Germline CDR1 reads SQVTM; CDR2 reads ANQGSEA. The CDR3 reads CSVLEGQGRPQHF. The CDR3 DNA reads as TGCAGCGTTCTCGAGGGACAGGGTAGGCCCCAGCATTTT.

The CDR3 coding sequence is TGCGCCAGCAGCCCTAGAGGACGGGAAGGCTATGGCTACACCTTC. Protein product: CASSPRGREGYGYTF. The chain combines TRBV5-1 with TRBJ1-2; D gene ambiguous. CDR3 size: 15 residues. Germline CDR1 and CDR2: SGHRS and YFSETQ. Trimming shortened V by 4 bases and J by 4 bases, and 17 bases separated the two germline ends.

The chain combines TRBV6-5 with TRBJ1-1; no reliable D call. The V gene lost 7 bases and the J gene lost 6 bases, with 15 bases spanning the gap. Germline lookup yields CDR1 MNHEY and CDR2 SVGAGI. The CDR3 runs to 13 residues. CDR3 loop: CASNDWTGSEAFF. The CDR3 bases are TGTGCCAGCAACGACTGGACTGGTTCTGAAGCTTTCTTT.

V usage is TRBV13 and J usage is TRBJ2-7; 7 bases line up with TRBD1. This CDR3 is built from 14 residues. V trimming: 6 bases; J trimming: 2 bases; junction bases outside the gene matches: 7. Germline lookup yields CDR1 PRHDT and CDR2 FYEKMQ (reference sequence). The CDR3 bases are TGTGCCAGCAGAAAGGCCGGGACAGCCTACGAGCAGTACTTC. Translation: CASRKAGTAYEQYF.

This rearrangement joins TRBV12-5 to TRBJ1-4; TRBD1 is a possible D gene (6 bases). Germline-derived CDR1 and CDR2 are LGHNT and FRNRAP. The ends were cut back, 4 bases at V and 2 bases at J, with 14 bases in the middle. The CDR3 is made up of 16 amino acids. The CDR3 bases are TGTGCTAGTGGTTCCTTCCGGGGGGGCACTAATGAAAAACTGTTTTTT. This sequence encodes CASGSFRGGTNEKLFF.

The chain is built from TRBV6-5 and TRBJ1-1; D uncertain. Trimming removed 10 bases at V and 0 bases at J, with 15 bases between. CDR3 length: 14 amino acids. Germline V gene sequence: CDR1 MNHEY, CDR2 SVGAGI. The CDR3 DNA reads as TGTGCCACCTGGAGTATATTCATGAACACTGAAGCTTTCTTT. Amino acids: CATWSIFMNTEAFF.

The rearrangement joins TRBV5-6 to TRBJ2-5; 7 bases fit TRBD1. V was pared by 4 bases and J by 5 bases, with 5 bases of the junction left unmatched. The CDR3 extends over 13 amino acids. Germline V gives CDR1 SGHDT, CDR2 YYEEEE. This CDR3 is CASSTGQPETQYF. Here the CDR3 DNA reads TGTGCCAGCAGCACGGGACAGCCCGAGACCCAGTACTTC.

The gene calls are TRBV7-9 and TRBJ1-2; no reliable D call. Trimming took off 5 bases at V and 2 bases at J, with 15 bases between the two ends. The germline V gene encodes CDR1 SEHNR and CDR2 FQNEAQ (reference sequence). The CDR3 extends over 15 amino acids. DNA for the CDR3: TGTGCCAGCAGCCTAGGTGGAACGGGGAACTATGGCTACACCTTC. Amino acid sequence: CASSLGGTGNYGYTF.

The J gene is TRBJ2-7, the V gene TRBV4-1; 12 nucleotides match TRBD1. Germline CDR1 MGHRA, CDR2 YSYEKL. CDR3 length: 15 residues. With 3 bases clipped from V and 2 bases from J, the junction kept 2 bases outside the gene matches. In DNA, the CDR3 is TGCGCCAGCAGCCAGGGGACAGGGGGCACCTACGAGCAGTACTTC. Translating gives CASSQGTGGTYEQYF.

The chain recombines TRBV4-1 with TRBJ2-1; 10 bases are a match to TRBD1. J lost 1 base, V lost 1 base, and 1 base had no gene match. The germline CDR1 and CDR2 sequences are MGHRA and YSYEKL. The CDR3 length is 16 residues. Here the CDR3 DNA reads TGCGCCAGCAGCCAAGGGGACAGGGGATCCTACAATGAGCAGTTCTTC. It translates to CASSQGDRGSYNEQFF.

This rearrangement joins TRBV28 to TRBJ2-5, with TRBD2 matching 9 bases. Germline loops: CDR1 MDHEN, CDR2 SYDVKM. The CDR3 has 14 residues. With V trimmed by 7 bases and J by 4 bases, 7 bases remained unmatched. The CDR3 is CASKGSGRLETQYF. DNA of the CDR3: TGTGCCAGCAAGGGTAGCGGGAGATTAGAGACCCAGTACTTC.

This clone was seen a handful of times. The J gene is TRBJ1-2, the V gene TRBV27; 8 bases are shared with TRBD1. The trim removed 6 bases at V and 7 bases at J, leaving 7 bases unmatched. Germline-derived CDR1 and CDR2 are MNHEY and SMNVEV (reference sequence). The CDR3 extends over 13 amino acids. The DNA of the CDR3 is TGTGCCAGCAGGGACAGGGCTGCGTCTGGCTACACCTTC. As protein: CASRDRAASGYTF.

The rearrangement links TRBV5-6 to TRBJ2-3; 9 nucleotides agree with TRBD1. V dropped 5 bases and J dropped 2; count of bases not matched to a gene: 6. Germline V gene lookup returns CDR1 SGHDT and CDR2 YYEEEE. This CDR3 is built from 15 residues. The CDR3 coding sequence is TGTGCCAGCAGACTGAGACAGGGGGTCACAGATACGCAGTATTTT. Translating it yields CASRLRQGVTDTQYF.

The rearrangement joins TRBV30 to TRBJ1-2; TRBD1 is a possible D gene (5 bases). CDR3 length: 14 residues. Deletions cut 2 bases from V and 5 bases from J, with 15 bases between. Germline CDR1 GTSNPN, CDR2 SVGIG (reference sequence). CDR3 sequence: CAWSLLGGRYGYTF. In DNA form, the CDR3 reads TGTGCCTGGAGTTTGCTGGGGGGGAGATATGGCTACACCTTC.

V gene TRBV5-1 combines with J gene TRBJ2-7; possibly TRBD1 for D (5 bases). CDR1 SGHRS and CDR2 YFSETQ come from the germline V gene. The ends were cut back, 0 bases at V and 0 bases at J, with 7 bases in the middle. This CDR3 contains 14 residues. For the CDR3, the DNA is TGCGCCAGCAGCTTGGGGACACACTCCTACGAGCAGTACTTC. Translated, it gives CASSLGTHSYEQYF.

Remarks on this clone: The junction does not match germline at one end; this may be a read error. J is TRBJ1-2 and V is TRBV11-3; D gene ambiguous. Germline CDR1 SGHNT, CDR2 YENEEA. The CDR3 covers 12 residues. Here the CDR3 DNA reads TGTGCCAGCAGCTTAGGCCAGGCCCAAATCGCCTTC. Translating it yields CASSLGQAQIAF.

The chain joins TRBV19 to TRBJ2-7; 12 bases line up with TRBD2. Looked up from germline, CDR1 is LNHDA and CDR2 is SQIVND (reference sequence). The CDR3 is 16 amino acids. The V segment lost 5 bases and the J segment 0 bases; nucleotides outside the gene matches: 5. This chain's CDR3 is CASSSRTSGASYEQYF. The CDR3 DNA is TGTGCCAGTAGTTCCCGGACTAGCGGGGCCTCCTACGAGCAGTACTTC.

The genes are TRBV5-1 and TRBJ2-1; a possible D gene is TRBD1 (6 bases). Germline V gene data show CDR1 as SGHRS and CDR2 as YFSETQ. Trimming pared 4 bases from V and 8 bases from J, leaving 10 bases between. The CDR3 runs 12 residues. CDR3 sequence reads: CASSTTGYEQFF. For the CDR3, the DNA is TGCGCCAGCAGCACCACAGGGTATGAGCAGTTCTTC.

The CDR3 nucleotides are TGCAGCGTTGAAACAGGGCTCACAGATACGCAGTATTTT. It yields the protein CSVETGLTDTQYF. The chain has TRBV29-1 and TRBJ2-3; D is perhaps TRBD1 (6 bases). Germline assignment: CDR1 SQVTM and CDR2 ANQGSEA. V lost 2 bases, J lost 2 bases, and 8 bases lay in between. The CDR3 runs 13 residues.

This chain links TRBV5-1 with TRBJ2-5; 8 bases map to TRBD1. The CDR3 extends over 14 amino acids. The V gene's germline CDR1 is SGHRS and CDR2 YFSETQ. V trimming: 2 bases; J trimming: 2 bases; junction bases outside the gene matches: 2. The CDR3 sequence is CASSFRDRQETQYF. DNA of the CDR3: TGCGCCAGCAGCTTCCGGGACAGGCAAGAGACCCAGTACTTC.

J is TRBJ2-1 and V is TRBV28; D unresolved. The CDR3 loop spans 15 amino acids. The germline V and J ends were trimmed by 5 bases and 3 bases, with 14 bases remaining between them. CDR1 and CDR2 from the germline V gene are MDHEN and SYDVKM. The DNA of the CDR3 is TGTGCCAGCAGTCGCGGAAGCCAAGACTACAATGAGCAGTTCTTC. Translating it yields CASSRGSQDYNEQFF.

The chain couples TRBV7-6 to TRBJ2-5; 13 positions match TRBD2. Germline-derived CDR1 and CDR2 are SGHVS and FNYEAQ. The trim removed 4 bases at V and 1 base at J, leaving 9 bases unmatched. The CDR3 covers 18 residues. CDR3 sequence reads: CASSSLLAGGPSQETQYF. The CDR3 DNA reads TGTGCCAGCAGCTCCCTACTAGCGGGAGGGCCCTCCCAAGAGACCCAGTACTTC.

This sequence joins TRBV21-1 and TRBJ1-5; the table's TRBD1 call for D was not verified on the DNA. TRBV21-1 is termed a pseudogene. The CDR3 covers 14 residues. The CDR3 nucleotides are TGTGCCAGGGGGCAGGGGGATAGCAATCAGCCCCAGCATTTT. This codes for CARGQGDSNQPQHF.

The chain is built from TRBV9 and TRBJ2-6; 7 bases align to TRBD1. This CDR3 comprises 16 residues. Germline CDR1 and CDR2: SGDLS and YYNGEE. Trimming at V came to 4 bases and at J to 2 bases, leaving 6 bases not matched to a gene. CDR3 protein: CASSPRQGTGANVLTF. CDR3 bases: TGTGCCAGCAGCCCCCGACAGGGAACTGGGGCCAACGTCCTGACTTTC.

The V and J genes are TRBV28 and TRBJ2-7; D possibly corresponds to TRBD2 (6 bases). Trimming removed 6 bases from V and 5 bases from J, with 17 bases in between. Germline V gene data show CDR1 as MDHEN and CDR2 as SYDVKM. CDR3 length: 14 amino acids. The DNA for the CDR3 is TGTGCCAGCAGCTTGGGGGGAACCAGGGACGAGCAGTACTTC. Its translation: CASSLGGTRDEQYF.

The chain has TRBV25-1 and TRBJ2-7; 12 positions agree with TRBD1. This CDR3 contains 14 residues. The V segment lost 4 bases and the J segment 5 bases; nucleotides outside the gene matches: 3. CDR1 and CDR2 from the germline V gene are MGHDK and SYGVNS. This chain's CDR3 is CASSGGQGAHEQYF. The CDR3 region has the DNA TGTGCCAGCAGTGGGGGACAGGGGGCACACGAGCAGTACTTC.

This chain connects TRBV27 to TRBJ1-4; 7 positions agree with TRBD1. The CDR3 length is 13 residues. V lost 3 bases and J lost 15; bases outside the gene matches: 10. CDR1 is MNHEY, CDR2 SMNVEV, per germline (reference sequence). The CDR3 region has the DNA TGTGCCAGCAGTTTCGACAGGGCAGCCCCTATGTTTTTT. As protein: CASSFDRAAPMFF.